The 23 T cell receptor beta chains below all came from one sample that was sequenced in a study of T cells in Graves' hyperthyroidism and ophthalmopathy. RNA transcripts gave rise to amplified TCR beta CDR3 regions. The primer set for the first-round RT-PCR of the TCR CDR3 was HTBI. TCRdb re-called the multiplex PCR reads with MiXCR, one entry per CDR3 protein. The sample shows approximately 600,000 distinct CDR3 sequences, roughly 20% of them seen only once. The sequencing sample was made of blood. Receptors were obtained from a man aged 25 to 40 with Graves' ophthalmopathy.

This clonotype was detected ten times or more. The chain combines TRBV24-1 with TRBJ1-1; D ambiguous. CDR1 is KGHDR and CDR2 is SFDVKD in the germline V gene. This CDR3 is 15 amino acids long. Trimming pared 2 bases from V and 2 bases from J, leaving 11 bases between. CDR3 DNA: TGTGCCACCAGTGATTCCCGAAGACCAAACACTGAAGCTTTCTTT. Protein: CATSDSRRPNTEAFF.

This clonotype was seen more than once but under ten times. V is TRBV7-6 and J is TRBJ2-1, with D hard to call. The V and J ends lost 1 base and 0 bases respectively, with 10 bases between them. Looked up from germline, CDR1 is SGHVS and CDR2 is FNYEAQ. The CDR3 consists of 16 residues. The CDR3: CASSLVDLDSYNEQFF. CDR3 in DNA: TGTGCCAGCAGCTTAGTAGACCTAGACTCCTACAATGAGCAGTTCTTC.

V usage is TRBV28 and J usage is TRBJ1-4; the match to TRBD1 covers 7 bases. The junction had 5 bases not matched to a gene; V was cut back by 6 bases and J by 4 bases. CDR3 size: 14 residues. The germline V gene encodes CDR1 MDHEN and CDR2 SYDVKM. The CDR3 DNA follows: TGTGCCAGCAGATCCAGGGGGATTAATGAAAAACTGTTTTTT. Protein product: CASRSRGINEKLFF.

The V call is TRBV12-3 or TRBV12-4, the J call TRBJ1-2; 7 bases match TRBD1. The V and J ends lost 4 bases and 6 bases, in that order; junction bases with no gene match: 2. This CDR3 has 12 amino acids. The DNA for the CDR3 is TGTGCCAGCAGTTATACAGGGGATGGCTACACCTTC. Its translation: CASSYTGDGYTF.

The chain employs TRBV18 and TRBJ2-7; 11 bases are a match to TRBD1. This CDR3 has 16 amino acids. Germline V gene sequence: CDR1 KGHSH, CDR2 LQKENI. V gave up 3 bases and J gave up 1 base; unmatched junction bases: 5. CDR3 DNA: TGTGCCAGCTCACCTCCTGGGACAGGGGGATCCTACGAGCAGTACTTC. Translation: CASSPPGTGGSYEQYF.

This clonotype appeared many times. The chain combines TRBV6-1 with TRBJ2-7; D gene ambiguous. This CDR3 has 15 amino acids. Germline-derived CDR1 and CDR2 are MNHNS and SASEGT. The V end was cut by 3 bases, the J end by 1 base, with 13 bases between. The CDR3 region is CASSDFLASSYEQYF. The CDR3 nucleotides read TGTGCCAGCAGTGACTTCCTTGCCAGTTCCTACGAGCAGTACTTC.

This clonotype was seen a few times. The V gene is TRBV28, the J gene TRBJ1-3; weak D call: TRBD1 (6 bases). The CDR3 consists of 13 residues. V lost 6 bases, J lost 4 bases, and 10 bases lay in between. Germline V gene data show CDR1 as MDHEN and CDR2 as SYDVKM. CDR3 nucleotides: TGTGCCAGCAGACCGGACAGCGGAAACACCATATATTTT. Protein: CASRPDSGNTIYF.

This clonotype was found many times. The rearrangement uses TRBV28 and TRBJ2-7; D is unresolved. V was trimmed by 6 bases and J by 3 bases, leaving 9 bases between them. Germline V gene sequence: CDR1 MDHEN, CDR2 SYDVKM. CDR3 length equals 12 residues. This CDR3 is CASSSYLYEQYF. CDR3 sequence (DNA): TGTGCCAGCAGCTCCTACCTCTACGAGCAGTACTTC.

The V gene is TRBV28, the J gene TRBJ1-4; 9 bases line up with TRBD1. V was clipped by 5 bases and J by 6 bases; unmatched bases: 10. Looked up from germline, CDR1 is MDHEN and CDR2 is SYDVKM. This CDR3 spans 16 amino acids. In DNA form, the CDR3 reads TGTGCCAGCAGTCGGAGGTCCGGGGACAGGGATGAAAAACTGTTTTTT. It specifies CASSRRSGDRDEKLFF.

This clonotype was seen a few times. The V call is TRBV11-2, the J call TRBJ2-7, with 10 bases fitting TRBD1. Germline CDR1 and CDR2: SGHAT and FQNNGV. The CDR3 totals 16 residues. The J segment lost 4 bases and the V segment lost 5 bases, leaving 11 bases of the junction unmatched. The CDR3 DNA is TGTGCCAGCAGCCTGAAAACGACAGGGGGCGTATACGAGCAGTACTTC. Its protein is CASSLKTTGGVYEQYF.

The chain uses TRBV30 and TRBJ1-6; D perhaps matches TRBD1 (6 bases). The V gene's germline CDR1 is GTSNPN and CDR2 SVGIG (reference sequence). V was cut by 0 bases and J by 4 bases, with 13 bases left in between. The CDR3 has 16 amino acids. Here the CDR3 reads CAWSVRGGRYNSPLHF. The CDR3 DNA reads TGTGCCTGGAGTGTACGCGGGGGGCGTTATAATTCACCCCTCCACTTT.

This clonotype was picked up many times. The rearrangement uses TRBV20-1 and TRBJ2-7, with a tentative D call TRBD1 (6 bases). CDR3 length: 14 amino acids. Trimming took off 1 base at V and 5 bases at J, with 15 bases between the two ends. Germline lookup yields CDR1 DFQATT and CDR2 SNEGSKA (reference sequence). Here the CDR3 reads CSARGAGDPHEQYF. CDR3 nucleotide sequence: TGCAGTGCTAGAGGGGCAGGGGATCCCCACGAGCAGTACTTC.

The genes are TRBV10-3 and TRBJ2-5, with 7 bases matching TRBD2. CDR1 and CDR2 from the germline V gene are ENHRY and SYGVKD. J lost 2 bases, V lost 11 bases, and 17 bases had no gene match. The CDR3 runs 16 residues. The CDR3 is CASSGVLPGGQETQYF. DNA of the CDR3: TGTGCCTCCAGCGGGGTTTTACCGGGAGGTCAAGAGACCCAGTACTTC.

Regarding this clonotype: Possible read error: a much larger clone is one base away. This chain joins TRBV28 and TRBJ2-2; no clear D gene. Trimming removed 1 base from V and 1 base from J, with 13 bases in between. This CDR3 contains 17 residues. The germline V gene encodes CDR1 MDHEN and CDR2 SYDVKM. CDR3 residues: CASSLFIGERNTGELFF. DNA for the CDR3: TGTGCCAGCAGTTTATTTATAGGAGAACGGAACACCGGGGAGCTGTTTTTT. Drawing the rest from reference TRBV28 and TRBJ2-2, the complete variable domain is DVKVTQSSRYLVKRTGEKVFLECVQDMDHENMFWYRQDPGLGLRLIYFSYDVKMKEKGDIPEGYSVSREKKERFSLILESASTNQTSMYLCASSLFIGERNTGELFFGEGSRLTVL.

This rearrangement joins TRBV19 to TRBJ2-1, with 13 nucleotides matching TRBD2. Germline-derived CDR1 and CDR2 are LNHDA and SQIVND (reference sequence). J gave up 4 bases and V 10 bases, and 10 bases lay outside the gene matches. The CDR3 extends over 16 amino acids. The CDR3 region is CATKTSGRLEYNEQFF. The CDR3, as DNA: TGTGCCACTAAGACTAGCGGGAGGCTCGAGTACAATGAGCAGTTCTTC.

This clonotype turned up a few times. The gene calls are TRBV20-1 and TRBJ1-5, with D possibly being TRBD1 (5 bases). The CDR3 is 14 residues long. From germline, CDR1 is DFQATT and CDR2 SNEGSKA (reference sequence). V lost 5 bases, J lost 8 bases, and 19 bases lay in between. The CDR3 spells CSALPAGKREPQHF. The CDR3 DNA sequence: TGCAGTGCTCTACCCGCAGGGAAGAGGGAGCCCCAGCATTTT.

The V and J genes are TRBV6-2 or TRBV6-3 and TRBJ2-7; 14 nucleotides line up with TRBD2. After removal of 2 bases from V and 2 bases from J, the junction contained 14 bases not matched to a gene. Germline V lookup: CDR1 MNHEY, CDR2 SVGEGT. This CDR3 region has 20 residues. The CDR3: CASSYPSWTSGRSPTYEQYF. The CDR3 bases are TGTGCCAGCAGTTACCCCTCCTGGACTAGCGGGAGGTCGCCGACCTACGAGCAGTACTTC.

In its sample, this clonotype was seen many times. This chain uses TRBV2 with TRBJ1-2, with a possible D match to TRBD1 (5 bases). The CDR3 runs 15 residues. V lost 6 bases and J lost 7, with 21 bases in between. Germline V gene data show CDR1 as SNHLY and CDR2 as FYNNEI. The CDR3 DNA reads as TGTGCCAGCAGAGGGGACGGAGGCGCGGGAGCTGGCTACACCTTC. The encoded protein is CASRGDGGAGAGYTF.

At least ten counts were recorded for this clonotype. In DNA form, the CDR3 reads TGTGCCAGCAGTTCGGTCGGACAGATCAACTATGGCTACACCTTC. Residues: CASSSVGQINYGYTF. The V gene is TRBV27, the J gene TRBJ1-2; D might be TRBD1 (6 bases). The CDR3 has 15 residues. V lost 4 bases to trimming and J lost 2 bases, with 14 bases between them. In germline, CDR1 is MNHEY, CDR2 SMNVEV (reference sequence).

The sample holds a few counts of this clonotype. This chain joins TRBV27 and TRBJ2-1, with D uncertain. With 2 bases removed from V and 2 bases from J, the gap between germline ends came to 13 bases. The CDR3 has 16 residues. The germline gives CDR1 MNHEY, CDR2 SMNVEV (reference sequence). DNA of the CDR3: TGTGCCAGCAGTTTAGTGTGGCAGTCGGCCTACAATGAGCAGTTCTTC. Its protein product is CASSLVWQSAYNEQFF.

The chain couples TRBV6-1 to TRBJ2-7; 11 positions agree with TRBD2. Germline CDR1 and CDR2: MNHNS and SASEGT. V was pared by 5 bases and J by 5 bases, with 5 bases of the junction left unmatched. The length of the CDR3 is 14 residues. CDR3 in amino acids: CASSSSGRIDEQYF. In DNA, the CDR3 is TGTGCCAGCAGTTCTAGCGGGAGGATTGACGAGCAGTACTTC.

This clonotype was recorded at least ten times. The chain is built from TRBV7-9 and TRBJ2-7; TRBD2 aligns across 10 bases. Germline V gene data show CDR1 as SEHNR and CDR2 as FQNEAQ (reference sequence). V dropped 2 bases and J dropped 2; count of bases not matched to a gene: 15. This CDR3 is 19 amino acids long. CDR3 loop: CASSLWTALAGGLPYEQYF. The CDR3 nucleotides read TGTGCCAGCAGCTTATGGACGGCCTTAGCGGGAGGCTTACCCTACGAGCAGTACTTC. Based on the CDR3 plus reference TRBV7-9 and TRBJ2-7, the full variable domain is DTGVSQNPRHKITKRGQNVTFRCDPISEHNRLYWYRQTLGQGPEFLTYFQNEAQLEKSRLLSDRFSAERPKGSFSTLEIQRTEQGDSAMYLCASSLWTALAGGLPYEQYFGPGTRLTVT.

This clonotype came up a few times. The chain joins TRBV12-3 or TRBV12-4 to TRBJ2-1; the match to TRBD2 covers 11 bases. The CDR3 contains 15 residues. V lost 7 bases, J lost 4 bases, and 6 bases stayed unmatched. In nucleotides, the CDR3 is TGTGCCAGCACTGCGGGACTAGCGGCATACAATGAGCAGTTCTTC. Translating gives CASTAGLAAYNEQFF.